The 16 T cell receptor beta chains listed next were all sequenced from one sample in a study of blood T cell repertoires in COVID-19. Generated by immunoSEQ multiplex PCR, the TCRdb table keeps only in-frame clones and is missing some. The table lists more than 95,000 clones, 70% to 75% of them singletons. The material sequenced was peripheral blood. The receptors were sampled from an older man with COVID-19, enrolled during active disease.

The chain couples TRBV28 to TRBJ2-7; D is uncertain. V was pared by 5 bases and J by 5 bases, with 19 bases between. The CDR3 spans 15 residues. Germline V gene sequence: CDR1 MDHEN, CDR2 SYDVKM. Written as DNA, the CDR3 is TGTGCCAGCAGTCCCACGACGACATCGATGAACGAGCAGTACTTC. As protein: CASSPTTTSMNEQYF.

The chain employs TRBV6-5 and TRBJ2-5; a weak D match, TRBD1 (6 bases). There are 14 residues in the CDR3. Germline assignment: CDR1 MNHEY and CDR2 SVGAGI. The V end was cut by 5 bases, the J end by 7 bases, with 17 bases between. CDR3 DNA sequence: TGTGCCAGCAGTCCCGACAGGATTTCATGGACCCAGTACTTC. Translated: CASSPDRISWTQYF.

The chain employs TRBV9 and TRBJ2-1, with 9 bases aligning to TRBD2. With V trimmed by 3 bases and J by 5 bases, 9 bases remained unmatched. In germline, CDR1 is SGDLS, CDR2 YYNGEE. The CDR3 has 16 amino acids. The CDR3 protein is CASSAPTSGIDNEQFF. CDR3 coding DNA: TGTGCCAGCAGCGCGCCGACTAGCGGTATCGACAATGAGCAGTTCTTC.

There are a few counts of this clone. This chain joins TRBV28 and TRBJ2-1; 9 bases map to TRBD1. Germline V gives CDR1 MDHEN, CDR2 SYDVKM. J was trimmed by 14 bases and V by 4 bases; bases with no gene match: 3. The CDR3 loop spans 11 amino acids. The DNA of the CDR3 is TGTGCCAGCAGTTCGACAGGGGGGAAGTTCTTC. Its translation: CASSSTGGKFF. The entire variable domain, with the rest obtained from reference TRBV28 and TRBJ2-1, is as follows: DVKVTQSSRYLVKRTGEKVFLECVQDMDHENMFWYRQDPGLGLRLIYFSYDVKMKEKGDIPEGYSVSREKKERFSLILESASTNQTSMYLCASSSTGGKFFGPGTRLTVL.

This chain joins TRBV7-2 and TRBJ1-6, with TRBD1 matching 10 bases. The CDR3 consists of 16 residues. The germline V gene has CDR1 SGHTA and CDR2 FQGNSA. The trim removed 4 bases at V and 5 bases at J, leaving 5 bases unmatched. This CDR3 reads CASSYGTGADNSPLHF. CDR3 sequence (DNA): TGTGCCAGCAGCTACGGGACAGGGGCTGATAATTCACCCCTCCACTTT.

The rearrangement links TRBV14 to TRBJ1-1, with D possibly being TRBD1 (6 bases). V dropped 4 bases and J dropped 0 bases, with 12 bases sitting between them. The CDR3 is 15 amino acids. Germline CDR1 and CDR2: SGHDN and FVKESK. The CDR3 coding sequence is TGTGCCAGCAGCCCCCAGGGGCTGATGAACACTGAAGCTTTCTTT. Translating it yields CASSPQGLMNTEAFF.

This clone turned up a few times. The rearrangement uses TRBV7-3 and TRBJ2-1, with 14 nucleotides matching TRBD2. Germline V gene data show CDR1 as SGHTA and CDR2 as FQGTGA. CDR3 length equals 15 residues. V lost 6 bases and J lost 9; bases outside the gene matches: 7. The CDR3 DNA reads TGTGCCAGCAGTCCAGGGACTAGCGGGAGTGGTGAGCAGTTCTTC. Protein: CASSPGTSGSGEQFF.

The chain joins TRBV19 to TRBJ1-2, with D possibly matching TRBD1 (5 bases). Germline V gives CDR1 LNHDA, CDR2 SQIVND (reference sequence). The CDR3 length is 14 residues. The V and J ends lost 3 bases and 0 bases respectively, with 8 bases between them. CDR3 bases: TGTGCCAGTAGTATCCTGGACACTAACTATGGCTACACCTTC. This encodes CASSILDTNYGYTF.

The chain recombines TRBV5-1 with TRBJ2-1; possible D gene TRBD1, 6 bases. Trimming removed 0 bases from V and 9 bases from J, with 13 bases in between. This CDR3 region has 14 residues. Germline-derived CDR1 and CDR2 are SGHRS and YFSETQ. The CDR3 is CASSLDVRGGEQFF. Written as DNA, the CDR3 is TGCGCCAGCAGCTTGGATGTCAGGGGTGGTGAGCAGTTCTTC.

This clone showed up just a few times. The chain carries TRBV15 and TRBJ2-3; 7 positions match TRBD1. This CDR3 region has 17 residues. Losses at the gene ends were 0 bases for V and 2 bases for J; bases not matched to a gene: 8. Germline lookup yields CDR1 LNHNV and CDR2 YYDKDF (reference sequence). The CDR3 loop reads CATSRDYSGQATDTQYF. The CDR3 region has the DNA TGTGCCACCAGCAGAGATTACTCCGGACAGGCCACAGATACGCAGTATTTT.

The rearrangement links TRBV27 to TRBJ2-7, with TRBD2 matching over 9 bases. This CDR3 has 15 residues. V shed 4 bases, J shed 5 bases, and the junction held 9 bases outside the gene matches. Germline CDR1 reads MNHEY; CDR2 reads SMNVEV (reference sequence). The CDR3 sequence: CASSSYLAGHDEQYF. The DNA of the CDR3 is TGTGCCAGCAGTTCCTACCTAGCGGGACACGACGAGCAGTACTTC.

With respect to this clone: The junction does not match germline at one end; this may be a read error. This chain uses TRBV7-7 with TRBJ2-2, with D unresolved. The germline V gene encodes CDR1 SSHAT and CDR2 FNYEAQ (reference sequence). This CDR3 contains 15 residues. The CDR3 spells CASSLEAANTGELFF. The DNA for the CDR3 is TGTGCTAGCAGCTTAGAAGCTGCGAACACCGGGGAGCTGTTTTTT. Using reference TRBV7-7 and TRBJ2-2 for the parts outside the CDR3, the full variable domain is GAGVSQSPRYKVTKRGQDVTLRCDPISSHATLYWYQQALGQGPEFLTYFNYEAQPDKSGLPSDRFSAERPEGSISTLTIQRTEQRDSAMYRCASSLEAANTGELFFGEGSRLTVL.

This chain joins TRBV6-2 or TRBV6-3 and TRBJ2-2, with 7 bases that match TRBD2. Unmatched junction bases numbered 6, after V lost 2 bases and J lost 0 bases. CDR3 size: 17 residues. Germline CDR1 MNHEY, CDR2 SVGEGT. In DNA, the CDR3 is TGTGCCAGCAGTTACGCGAGGGGACTATCGAACACCGGGGAGCTGTTTTTT. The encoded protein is CASSYARGLSNTGELFF.

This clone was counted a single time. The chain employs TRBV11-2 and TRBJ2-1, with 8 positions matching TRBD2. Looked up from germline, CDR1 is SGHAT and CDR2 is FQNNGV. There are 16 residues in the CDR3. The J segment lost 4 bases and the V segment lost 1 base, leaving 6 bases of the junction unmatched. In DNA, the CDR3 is TGTGCCAGCAGCTTAGGAGCTAGCGGGCCTTACAATGAGCAGTTCTTC. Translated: CASSLGASGPYNEQFF.

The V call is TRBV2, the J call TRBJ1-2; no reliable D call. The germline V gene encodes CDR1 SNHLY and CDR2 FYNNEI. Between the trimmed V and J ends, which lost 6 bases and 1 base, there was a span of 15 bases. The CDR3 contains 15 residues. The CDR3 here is CASRETALLNYGYTF. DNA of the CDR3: TGTGCCAGCAGGGAAACAGCTCTCCTTAACTATGGCTACACCTTC.

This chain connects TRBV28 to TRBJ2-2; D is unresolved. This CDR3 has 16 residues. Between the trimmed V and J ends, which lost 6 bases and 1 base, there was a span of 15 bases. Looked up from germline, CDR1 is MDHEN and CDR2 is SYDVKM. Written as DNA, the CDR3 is TGTGCCAGCAGCCTTATCAGGTTGATGAACACCGGGGAGCTGTTTTTT. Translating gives CASSLIRLMNTGELFF.